Reported below is one TCR beta chain. Its specificity is not known. The PCR employed 60 Vbeta primers together with 13 Jbeta primers. Assay: immunoSEQ multiplex PCR; the TCRdb copy retains only in-frame clones and omits some. The sample shows approximately 150,000 clones, around 80% of them seen only once. This entry comes from a study of cytomegalovirus exposure and HLA in healthy donors. Whole-study results and caveats: High sensitivity and specificity were reportedly achieved when the classifier diagnosed cytomegalovirus status. Among immune exposure information, only CMV serostatus was available.

This CDR3 is built from 14 residues. Trimming removed 3 bases from V and 3 bases from J, with 11 bases in between. Germline V CDR1 and CDR2: KGHSH, LQKENI. Material: PBMCs. The chain joins TRBV18 to TRBJ1-1; D is uncertain. The clonotype originates from a boy aged 2 to 10 in good health and CMV-seronegative. The CDR3 DNA sequence: TGTGCCAGCTCACCGTCAAGGAGGCACACTGAAGCTTTCTTT. It encodes CASSPSRRHTEAFF.